This TCR beta chain stems from a study of blood T cells in healthy people across ages. The study's findings and limits: PBMC samples, being unsorted, prevented any conclusive comparison of naive and antigen-experienced cells.

On this clonotype itself: The target antigen is unknown.

This CDR3 is built from 14 residues. Trimming took 0 bases from V and 7 from J; bases not matched to a gene: 5. From germline, CDR1 is LNHNV and CDR2 YYDKDF (reference sequence). A second PCR, run for about 7 to 11 cycles, used a sample-barcoded 5' primer plus a J-beta primer mix. One entry per CDR3 protein results from TCRdb running MiXCR on the 5' RACE reads. The data show 600,000 to 850,000 distinct CDR3 sequences, with roughly 25% seen just once and around 9.2% held by the top ten. These sequences were also reported in another study, on T cells of mothers and their children.

This sequence originates from a boy aged 5-17 years in good health. Sequenced material: blood. The genes are TRBV15 and TRBJ1-2; 7 bases map to TRBD1. The CDR3 loop is CATSRDRGGGGYTF. In DNA form, the CDR3 reads TGTGCCACCAGCAGAGATCGAGGGGGCGGTGGCTACACCTTC.